This entry concerns a single TCR beta chain. The antigen it recognizes is unknown. No much larger clone is present one base from it, and per-base qualities are unavailable. To sequence the TCRbeta CDR3 region, genomic DNA was isolated from the sorted cells. The immunoSEQ Assay was used for sequencing of TCRbeta CDR3 regions. TCRdb mirrors the immuneACCESS table, restricted to in-frame sequences. Some clones are absent from its copies; in checked studies, under half trace to an unresolved V gene, and the reason for the others is unknown. A total of some 49,000 clones appear in this sample, around 85% of them only once. Clones ranked in the top ten supply just over 20% of the sample. This sample was taken from a study of OX40 agonist ivuxolimab in advanced cancers. As for the study more broadly: Ivuxolimab, which targeted the costimulatory receptor OX40 (CD134), was an agonistic, fully human IgG2 monoclonal antibody. Intravenous ivuxolimab was administered to patients every 2 weeks at six dose levels: 0.01, 0.1, 0.3, 1.5, 3 and 10 mg/kg. Of the approximately 50 patients in dose escalation, about 20 had hepatocellular carcinoma, around 15 had melanoma, 9 had renal cell carcinoma and 9 had head and neck cancer. A male proportion of 70% to 90% and a mean age of roughly 58 years, ranging from about 20 to 85, were recorded for the dose-escalation cohort. Patients were allowed to have had prior anti-PD-1, anti-PD-L1 or anti-CTLA-4 therapy, and 40% of the dose-escalation patients had previously received checkpoint inhibitors. Partial responses were achieved by three dose-escalation patients, of whom one had hepatocellular carcinoma and two had cutaneous melanoma. Peripheral TCRbeta sequencing aimed to test whether ivuxolimab altered TCR sequence diversity and caused clonal T-cell expansion. The paper reports the monotherapy dose-escalation portion (N of about 47 patients) of the phase I ivuxolimab trial.

CDR1 LNHDA and CDR2 SQIVND are derived from the germline V gene (reference sequence). Including cysteine and phenylalanine, the CDR3 has 16 amino acids. Only the CDR3 portion is preserved as DNA: 48 bases, with reading frame beginning at the first base. Compared with germline, V lacks 0 bases and J lacks 6 bases; bases without a gene match: 8. Here is what the overall study found, with its caveats: Low levels of normalized T-cell clonal expansion were also shown by some nonresponding patients. The antigen specificity of the peripheral T cells that underwent clonal expansion was not determined. In the 0.1-3.0 mg/kg groups, partial responders were among the patients with the lowest normalized peripheral clonal expansion, particularly in CD8+ T cells. At doses from 0.1 to 3.0 mg/kg, clonal expansion was seen in both CD4+ and CD8+ blood T cells between baseline and week 6. After ivuxolimab, CD8+ T cells had more expanded clones than CD4+ T cells on average.

The trial excluded patients who had a history of autoimmune disease or who were on systemic immunosuppression. In every dose cohort, peripheral blood was drawn for TCR sequencing at baseline, cycle 4 day 1, and cycle 7 day 1. The samples were drawn from a first-in-human, open-label, multicenter phase I dose-escalation trial of ivuxolimab. Adults with locally advanced or metastatic head and neck squamous cell, hepatocellular, melanoma or renal cell carcinoma were enrolled in the trial. CD4+ and CD8+ T cells were sorted separately from peripheral blood before TCR sequencing. The source of this sequence is an adult with an advanced solid tumor such as melanoma, head and neck, liver or kidney cancer. Sequenced material: CD4+ or CD8+ T cells sorted from blood, taken in a trial of the OX40 agonist ivuxolimab. The rearranged segments are TRBV19 and TRBJ2-1; the junction holds 7 bases that match TRBD2. CDR3 region: CASSIDGGGGPNEQFF. The nucleotide sequence reads as follows: TGTGCCAGTAGTATAGATGGGGGGGGAGGTCCCAATGAGCAGTTCTTC.